The clone carrying this TCR beta chain was seen more than once but under ten times. Its antigen is still unknown. The source of the sample is a study of blood T cells in healthy people across ages. General study points: TCR beta diversity per million T cells fell roughly linearly with age.

Using a J-beta primer mix together with a sample-barcoded 5' primer, a second PCR was run for roughly 7 to 12 cycles. MiXCR was run by TCRdb on the 5' RACE reads, yielding one entry per CDR3 protein. Of about 780,000 distinct CDR3 sequences listed, about 45% are singletons. This CDR3 has 14 amino acids. Germline CDR1 and CDR2: KGHDR and SFDVKD. V lost 5 bases, J lost 11 bases, and 20 bases lay in between. The chain carries TRBV24-1 and TRBJ2-5; no clear D gene. Sequencing was done on a sample of blood. The TCR comes from an elderly man in good health. CDR3 amino acids: CATSGSGSSNEQYF. Here the CDR3 DNA reads TGTGCCACCAGTGGTTCGGGTAGTTCGAATGAGCAGTACTTC.